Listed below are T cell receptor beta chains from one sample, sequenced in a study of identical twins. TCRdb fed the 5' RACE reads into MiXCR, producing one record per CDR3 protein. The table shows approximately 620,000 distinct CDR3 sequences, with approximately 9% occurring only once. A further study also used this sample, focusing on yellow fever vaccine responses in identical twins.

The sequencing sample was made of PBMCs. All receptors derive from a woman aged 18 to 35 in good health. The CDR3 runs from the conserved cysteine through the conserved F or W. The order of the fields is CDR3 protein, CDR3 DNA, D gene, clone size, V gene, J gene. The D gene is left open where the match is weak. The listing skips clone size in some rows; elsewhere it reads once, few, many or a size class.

cdr3_aa: CASRAGAVNTEAFF
cdr3_nt: TGTGCCAGCAGGGCAGGGGCAGTGAACACTGAAGCTTTCTTT
d_call: NA
clone_size: NA
v_call: TRBV11-2
j_call: TRBJ1-1

cdr3_aa: CATRELPGLETQYF
cdr3_nt: TGTGCCACCAGGGAACTTCCGGGATTGGAGACCCAGTACTTC
d_call: NA
clone_size: many
v_call: TRBV24-1
j_call: TRBJ2-5

cdr3_aa: CASSLGLARVRNEQFF
cdr3_nt: TGCGCCAGCAGCTTGGGACTAGCGCGGGTCCGAAATGAGCAGTTCTTC
d_call: TRBD2
clone_size: few
v_call: TRBV5-1
j_call: TRBJ2-1

cdr3_aa: CSAPGTGLAGELFF
cdr3_nt: TGCAGTGCCCCAGGGACAGGGCTGGCCGGGGAGCTGTTTTTT
d_call: TRBD1
clone_size: NA
v_call: TRBV20-1
j_call: TRBJ2-2

cdr3_aa: CASSSYAGIRNSPLHF
cdr3_nt: TGTGCCAGCAGTTCCTATGCGGGAATTCGGAATTCACCCCTCCACTTT
d_call: NA
clone_size: few
v_call: TRBV12-3/TRBV12-4
j_call: TRBJ1-6

cdr3_aa: CASSLGPAGSTGELFF
cdr3_nt: TGCGCCAGCAGCTTAGGACCCGCCGGATCCACCGGGGAGCTGTTTTTT
d_call: NA
clone_size: NA
v_call: TRBV5-1
j_call: TRBJ2-2

cdr3_aa: CASRLQGRGDTEAFF
cdr3_nt: TGTGCCAGCCGATTACAGGGCCGGGGAGACACTGAAGCTTTCTTT
d_call: NA
clone_size: NA
v_call: TRBV27
j_call: TRBJ1-1

cdr3_aa: CASSQDRGTGGGGYTF
cdr3_nt: TGCGCCAGCAGCCAAGATCGTGGGACAGGGGGCGGCGGCTACACCTTC
d_call: TRBD1
clone_size: many
v_call: TRBV4-1
j_call: TRBJ1-2

cdr3_aa: CASRDSGGATEQYF
cdr3_nt: TGTGCCAGCAGAGATAGCGGGGGGGCCACCGAGCAGTACTTC
d_call: TRBD2
clone_size: NA
v_call: TRBV7-9
j_call: TRBJ2-7

cdr3_aa: CASSFRQPDEKLFF
cdr3_nt: TGCGCCAGCAGCTTCCGACAGCCCGATGAAAAACTGTTTTTT
d_call: NA
clone_size: few
v_call: TRBV5-1
j_call: TRBJ1-4

cdr3_aa: CSARSRQGTAPDTQYF
cdr3_nt: TGCAGTGCTAGATCCCGCCAGGGGACAGCACCTGATACGCAGTATTTT
d_call: TRBD1
clone_size: few
v_call: TRBV20-1
j_call: TRBJ2-3

cdr3_aa: CASSGGTEGNQPQHF
cdr3_nt: TGTGCCAGCAGTGGGGGGACGGAGGGCAATCAGCCCCAGCATTTT
d_call: NA
clone_size: NA
v_call: TRBV6-1
j_call: TRBJ1-5

cdr3_aa: CASSQGANFYNEQFF
cdr3_nt: TGTGCCAGCAGCCAAGGAGCAAATTTCTACAATGAGCAGTTCTTC
d_call: NA
clone_size: few
v_call: TRBV14
j_call: TRBJ2-1

cdr3_aa: CSVEILLYGYTF
cdr3_nt: TGCAGCGTTGAGATACTTCTCTATGGCTACACCTTC
d_call: NA
clone_size: NA
v_call: TRBV29-1
j_call: TRBJ1-2

cdr3_aa: CATSREGLAGGTYNEQFF
cdr3_nt: TGTGCCACCAGCAGAGAGGGACTAGCGGGAGGGACTTACAATGAGCAGTTCTTC
d_call: TRBD2
clone_size: NA
v_call: TRBV15
j_call: TRBJ2-1

cdr3_aa: CASSLTMGGPTAGELFF
cdr3_nt: TGTGCCAGCAGCTTAACTATGGGGGGGCCCACGGCCGGGGAGCTGTTTTTT
d_call: NA
clone_size: NA
v_call: TRBV7-3
j_call: TRBJ2-2

cdr3_aa: CSVASGNREQYF
cdr3_nt: TGCAGCGTGGCTAGCGGGAATAGAGAGCAGTACTTC
d_call: TRBD2
clone_size: many
v_call: TRBV29-1
j_call: TRBJ2-7

cdr3_aa: CATSRERGMRDTQYF
cdr3_nt: TGTGCCACCAGCAGAGAGAGGGGCATGAGAGATACGCAGTATTTT
d_call: NA
clone_size: few
v_call: TRBV15
j_call: TRBJ2-3

cdr3_aa: CASSVKQGAHYEQYF
cdr3_nt: TGTGCCAGCAGCGTAAAACAGGGGGCACACTACGAGCAGTACTTC
d_call: TRBD1
clone_size: few
v_call: TRBV5-4
j_call: TRBJ2-7

cdr3_aa: CASGTGQGSTDTQYF
cdr3_nt: TGTGCTAGTGGTACCGGACAGGGAAGCACAGATACGCAGTATTTT
d_call: TRBD1
clone_size: few
v_call: TRBV12-5
j_call: TRBJ2-3

cdr3_aa: CSALAPSFPNIQYF
cdr3_nt: TGCAGTGCCCTCGCCCCATCCTTCCCAAACATTCAGTACTTC
d_call: NA
clone_size: many
v_call: TRBV20-1
j_call: TRBJ2-4

cdr3_aa: CASSLQVTSNEQFF
cdr3_nt: TGTGCCAGCAGTTTACAGGTGACCAGCAATGAGCAGTTCTTC
d_call: NA
clone_size: many
v_call: TRBV28
j_call: TRBJ2-1

cdr3_aa: CSASPFRRAVYNEQFF
cdr3_nt: TGCAGTGCTAGCCCTTTTCGGCGGGCGGTCTACAATGAGCAGTTCTTC
d_call: NA
clone_size: NA
v_call: TRBV20-1
j_call: TRBJ2-1

cdr3_aa: CASSPTGESYYEQYF
cdr3_nt: TGCGCCAGCAGTCCCACAGGGGAGTCCTACTACGAGCAGTACTTC
d_call: TRBD1
clone_size: NA
v_call: TRBV5-1
j_call: TRBJ2-7

cdr3_aa: CASSPTYSTDTQYF
cdr3_nt: TGCGCCAGCAGCCCTACCTACAGCACAGATACGCAGTATTTT
d_call: NA
clone_size: few
v_call: TRBV5-1
j_call: TRBJ2-3

cdr3_aa: CSAPSPGTSAYNEQFF
cdr3_nt: TGCAGTGCTCCTTCCCCCGGGACTAGCGCCTACAATGAGCAGTTCTTC
d_call: TRBD2
clone_size: few
v_call: TRBV20-1
j_call: TRBJ2-1

cdr3_aa: CASSQGFARTGGNEQYF
cdr3_nt: TGTGCCAGCAGCCAAGGGTTTGCTCGGACAGGGGGCAACGAGCAGTACTTC
d_call: TRBD1
clone_size: few
v_call: TRBV3-1
j_call: TRBJ2-7

cdr3_aa: CASSLSHEQYF
cdr3_nt: TGTGCCAGCAGTTTAAGTCACGAGCAGTACTTC
d_call: NA
clone_size: many
v_call: TRBV12-3/TRBV12-4
j_call: TRBJ2-7